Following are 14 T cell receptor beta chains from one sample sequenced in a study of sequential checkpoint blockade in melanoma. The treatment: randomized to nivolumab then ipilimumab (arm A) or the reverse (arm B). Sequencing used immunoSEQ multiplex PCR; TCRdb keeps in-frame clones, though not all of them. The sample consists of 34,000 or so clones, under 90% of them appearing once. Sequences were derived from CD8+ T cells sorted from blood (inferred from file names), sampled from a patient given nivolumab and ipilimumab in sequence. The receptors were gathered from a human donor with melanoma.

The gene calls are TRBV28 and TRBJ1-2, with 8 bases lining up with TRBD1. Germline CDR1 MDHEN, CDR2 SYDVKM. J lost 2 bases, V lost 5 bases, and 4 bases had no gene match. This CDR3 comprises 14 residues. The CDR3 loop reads CASSPRTGNYGYTF. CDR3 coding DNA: TGTGCCAGCAGTCCGCGGACAGGGAACTATGGCTACACCTTC.

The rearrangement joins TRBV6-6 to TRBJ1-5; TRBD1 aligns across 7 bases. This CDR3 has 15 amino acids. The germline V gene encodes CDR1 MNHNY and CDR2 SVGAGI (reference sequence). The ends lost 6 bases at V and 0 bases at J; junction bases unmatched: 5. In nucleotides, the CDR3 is TGTGCCAGCAGCTTGACAGGGTATAGCAATCAGCCCCAGCATTTT. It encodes CASSLTGYSNQPQHF.

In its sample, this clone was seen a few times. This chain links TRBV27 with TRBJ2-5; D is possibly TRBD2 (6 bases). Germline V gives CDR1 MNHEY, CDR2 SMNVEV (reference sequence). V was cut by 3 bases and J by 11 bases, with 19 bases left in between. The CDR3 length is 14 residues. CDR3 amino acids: CASSFGRGLGEQYF. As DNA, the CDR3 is TGTGCCAGCAGTTTTGGACGGGGGTTGGGGGAGCAGTACTTC.

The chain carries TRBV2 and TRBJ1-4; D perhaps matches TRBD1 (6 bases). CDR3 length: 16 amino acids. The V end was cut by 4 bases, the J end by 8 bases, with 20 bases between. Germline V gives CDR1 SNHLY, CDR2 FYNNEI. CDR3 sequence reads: CASSGIWTAGREKLFF. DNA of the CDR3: TGTGCCAGCAGTGGCATCTGGACAGCAGGTCGAGAAAAACTGTTTTTT.

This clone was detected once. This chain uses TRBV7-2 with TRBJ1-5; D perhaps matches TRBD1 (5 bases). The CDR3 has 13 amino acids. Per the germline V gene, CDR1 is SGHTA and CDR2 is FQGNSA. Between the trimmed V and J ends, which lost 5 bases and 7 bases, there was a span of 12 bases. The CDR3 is CASSGWDYQPQHF. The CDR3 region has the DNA TGTGCCAGCAGCGGGTGGGACTACCAGCCCCAGCATTTT.

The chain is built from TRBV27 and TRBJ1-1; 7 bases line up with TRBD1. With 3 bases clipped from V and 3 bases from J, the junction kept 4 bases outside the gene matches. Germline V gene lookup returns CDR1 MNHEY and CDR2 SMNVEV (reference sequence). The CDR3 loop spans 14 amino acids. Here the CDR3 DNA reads TGTGCCAGCAGTTTGACAGGGTTAGACACTGAAGCTTTCTTT. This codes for CASSLTGLDTEAFF.

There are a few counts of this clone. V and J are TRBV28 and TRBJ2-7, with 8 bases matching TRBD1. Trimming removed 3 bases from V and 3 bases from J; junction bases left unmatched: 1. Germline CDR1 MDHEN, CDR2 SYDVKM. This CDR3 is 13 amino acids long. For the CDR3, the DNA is TGTGCCAGCAGTTTCGGGACAGGCTACGAGCAGTACTTC. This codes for CASSFGTGYEQYF.

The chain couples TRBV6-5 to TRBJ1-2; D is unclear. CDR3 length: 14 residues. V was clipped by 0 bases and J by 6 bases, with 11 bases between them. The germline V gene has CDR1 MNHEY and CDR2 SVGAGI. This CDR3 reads CASSYSNLGDGYTF. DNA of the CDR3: TGTGCCAGCAGTTACTCGAACTTGGGCGATGGCTACACCTTC.

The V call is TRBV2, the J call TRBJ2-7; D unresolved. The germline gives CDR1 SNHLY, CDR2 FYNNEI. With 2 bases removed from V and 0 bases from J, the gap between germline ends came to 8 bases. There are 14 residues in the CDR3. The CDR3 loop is CASSEYQVSYEQYF. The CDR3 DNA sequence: TGTGCCAGCAGTGAATATCAGGTCTCCTACGAGCAGTACTTC.

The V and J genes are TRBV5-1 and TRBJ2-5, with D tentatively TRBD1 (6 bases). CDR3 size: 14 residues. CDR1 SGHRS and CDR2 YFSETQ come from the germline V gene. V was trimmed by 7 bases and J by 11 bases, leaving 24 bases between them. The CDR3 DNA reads TGCGCCAGCGCTCTCAAGGGGGATCCTCTGGAGCAGTACTTC. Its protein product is CASALKGDPLEQYF.

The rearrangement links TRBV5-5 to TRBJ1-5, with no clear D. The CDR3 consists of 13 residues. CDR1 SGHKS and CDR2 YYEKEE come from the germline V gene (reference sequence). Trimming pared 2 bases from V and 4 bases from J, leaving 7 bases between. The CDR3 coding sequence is TGTGCCAGCAGCTTAAGCGGGAATCAGCCCCAGCATTTT. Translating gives CASSLSGNQPQHF.

The CDR3 DNA sequence: TGTGCCAGCAGTGCGCTGAAAGGCAGGGGAACTGAAGCTTTCTTT. The encoded protein is CASSALKGRGTEAFF. This chain links TRBV2 with TRBJ1-1; a weak D match, TRBD1 (6 bases). The germline V gene encodes CDR1 SNHLY and CDR2 FYNNEI. V was pared by 4 bases and J by 5 bases, with 17 bases between. The CDR3 totals 15 residues.

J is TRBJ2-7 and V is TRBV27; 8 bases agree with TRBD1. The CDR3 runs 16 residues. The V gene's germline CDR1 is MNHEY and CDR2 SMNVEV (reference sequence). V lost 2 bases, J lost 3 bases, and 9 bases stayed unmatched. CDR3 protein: CASSLGVGTGGYEQYF. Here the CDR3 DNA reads TGTGCCAGCAGTTTAGGGGTCGGGACAGGAGGCTACGAGCAGTACTTC.

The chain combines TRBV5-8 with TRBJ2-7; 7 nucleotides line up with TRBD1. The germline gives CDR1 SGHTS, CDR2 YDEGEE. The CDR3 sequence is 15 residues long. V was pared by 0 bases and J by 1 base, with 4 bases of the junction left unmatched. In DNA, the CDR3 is TGTGCCAGCAGCTTGGAGGCAGGGGGTTCCTACGAGCAGTACTTC. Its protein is CASSLEAGGSYEQYF.